This T cell receptor (beta chain) was documented in a study of shared clonotypes between healthy human individuals (dated by TCRdb to 2020 to 2021). The study in broad terms: The cohort comprised two women and a few men aged 18 to 49 years. For each donor, CD4 naive and CD4 memory were each given three plates, CD8 naive was given two plates, and CD8 memory was given one plate. The study deeply sequenced blood TCR repertoires of 5 or 6 healthy adults to estimate repertoire size and the extent of clonotype sharing between individuals. To increase sequencing depth and limit assay-specific biases, different laboratories used diverse techniques to prepare libraries and sequence TCR repertoires. Leukapheresis yielded between about 0.85 and 9.5 billion PBMCs per donor.

Concerning this clone: Its antigen remains unidentified. Base qualities are not at hand, and no much larger clone is one base apart.

TCR CDR3 regions were amplified from genomic DNA by multiplex PCR using the deep immunoSEQ assay. Genomic DNA extracted from each cell subset was distributed evenly over all wells of several immunoSEQ 96-well plates, and each plate served as one replicate. For sorted subsets, approximately 200 ng of genomic DNA, equivalent to some 30,000 T cell genomes, went into each replicate PCR. The purified libraries were quantified using a Qubit 3.0 fluorometer, sized with a Bioanalyzer 2100, and then quantified again using the KAPA Library Quantification kit. Every immunoSEQ 96-well plate was sequenced on a separate single-read 150-cycle Illumina NextSeq 550 flow cell. Under the source paper's analysis protocol: Because only junctional sequences without quality scores were contained in the immunoSEQ output, filtering matching that applied to full-length reads could not be performed. Sequences were annotated with PyIR, a Python wrapper for IgBLAST v1.9, using IMGT germline references to assign V/J genes and CDR3. Reads with weak V/J assignments (E-value above 1e-6), missing CDR3, stop codons, out-of-frame junctions, or ambiguous translated residues were removed. V3J clonotypes were defined as sequences sharing the same inferred V gene, J gene, and CDR3 amino acid sequence. Percentage overlap between repertoires was calculated by dividing the number of shared unique clonotypes by the size of the smaller repertoire. RTK rarefaction, the Chao1 estimator, and Recon v2.1 estimates of unobserved clonotypes were used to assess repertoire richness. For all TCRbeta clonotypes obtained by the gDNA method from a few donors, generation probabilities were computed with OLGA. TCRdb carries this immuneACCESS record with in-frame sequences only. Its versions omit some clonotypes, under half of them owing to an unresolved V gene in the studies checked, with the rest unexplained. From that table come the V and J calls and clone size; the DNA was used to work out D and trimming. The sample profile shows a few million clones; 85% to 95% of them were found once. The biggest ten clones account for about 0.37% of the sample.

Donors were healthy HIV-negative adults with no recently reported acute infections or vaccinations. All donors were Caucasian adults living in Nashville, Tennessee, USA. CD4+ T cells were enriched by magnetic negative selection, after which naive cells were positively selected on CD45RA and the negative fraction was taken as the memory subset. After blood collection by leukapheresis, PBMCs were isolated using Ficoll-Histopaque density gradient centrifugation and then cryopreserved in the vapor phase of liquid nitrogen. Analytical flow cytometry was used to check the purity and quantity of each magnetically sorted T cell population. Each sorted fraction had its genomic DNA isolated and then quantified by UV absorbance on a Nanodrop 2000c. Beyond this particular receptor, the publication reports: The genetic and exposure-history diversity represented was limited by the small number of donors. Only blood was sampled, and tissue TCR repertoires likely differ from those in blood. Rarefaction of sorted-subset datasets indicated incomplete sequencing despite the large sequencing depth. Clonotypes shared by all four sorted-subset donors showed higher generation probabilities than non-shared clonotypes. Sharing across a few donors was observed for about 5% of naive CD4, under 4% of naive CD8, over 2% of memory CD4, and about 0.38% of memory CD8 clonotypes. Larger estimated clonotype richness was generally found for naive subsets than for memory subsets. Based on pairwise subsampling, the degree of clonotype sharing among donors was expected to be affected by sequencing depth.

Measured from the cysteine to the phenylalanine, the CDR3 is 17 residues long. Only the CDR3 DNA stays, 51 bases, in frame from base 1. CDR1 and CDR2, per the germline V gene, are SGHNT and YENEEA. The junction shows trimming of 1 base on V and 7 bases on J, plus 20 bases between the germline ends. The sequence was obtained from a man aged 18 to 30 in good health. Some clones in this sample may be carry-over from other donors' samples. The sequence links TRBV11-3 to TRBJ2-1; a tentative D match to TRBD2 spans 6 bases. Sequencing was carried out using naive CD4+ T cells from PBMCs. Taken with the paper, the label for cell subset or site translates to: CD45RA+ positively selected. In nucleotides, the sequence is TGTGCCAGCAGCTTAGGGGGAGCGGAGGGGCTAGGGAATGAGCAGTTCTTC. It codes for CASSLGGAEGLGNEQFF.